This is a list of T cell receptor beta chains from one sample in a study of control samples from healthy donors and cancer patients. TCRdb's table, derived via immunoSEQ multiplex PCR, lists solely in-frame clones and lacks some. This sample has around 130,000 clones, with about 89% found just once. Sequences were obtained from blood. Every receptor here comes from a man in his forties or fifties in good health. CDR3s include the opening cysteine and the closing phenylalanine or tryptophan. D genes are given only for firm matches. Expanded clones get a size class; other rows say once, few or many, or leave the size out.

j_call d_call v_call clone_size cdr3_nt cdr3_aa
TRBJ1-1 TRBD1 TRBV29-1 once TGCAGCGTACGGGACAGGGGAATGAACACTGAAGCTTTCTTT CSVRDRGMNTEAFF
TRBJ1-1 TRBD1 TRBV3-1/TRBV3-2 - TGTGCCAGCAGTCGAGGACAGGGAATGGAAGCTTTCTTT CASSRGQGMEAFF
TRBJ1-2 TRBD1 TRBV29-1 - TGCAGCGTTGGGGACCGGGACAGGGGACGAGGCTACACCTTC CSVGDRDRGRGYTF
TRBJ1-3 - TRBV9 - TGTGCCAGCAGCGTGGCAGGGTACTCTGGAAACACCATATATTTT CASSVAGYSGNTIYF
TRBJ2-7 - TRBV2 - TGTGCCAGCACTCAGCTCCGGGACTACGAGCAGTACTTC CASTQLRDYEQYF
TRBJ2-7 TRBD1 TRBV3-1/TRBV3-2 - TGTGCCAGCAGCCAAAACCCAGGGGGCCCCTACGAGCAGTACTTC CASSQNPGGPYEQYF
TRBJ2-1 TRBD2 TRBV24-1 once TGTGCCACCAGTGACCGAGCGGGGGGAATTAAAGAGCAGTTCTTC CATSDRAGGIKEQFF
TRBJ2-5 - TRBV10-3 few TGTGCCATCAGTGAGTCTGGGGCAGGGGCGGAGACCCAGTACTTC CAISESGAGAETQYF
TRBJ1-3 - TRBV30 once TGTGCCTGGAGTCAAGGATTTGGATTCTCTGGAAACACCATATATTTT CAWSQGFGFSGNTIYF
TRBJ2-6 TRBD1 TRBV28 - TGTGCCAGCAGTCCCGGGACAGCCTCTGGGGCCAACGTCCTGACTTTC CASSPGTASGANVLTF
TRBJ1-1 - TRBV4-1 - TGCGCCAGCAGCCAGCCGGGCCAGGGACACACTGAAGCTTTCTTT CASSQPGQGHTEAFF
TRBJ1-5 - TRBV6-1 - TGTGCCAGCAGTGAAGTCCCTGGACTCCGAGGTCAGCCCCAGCATTTT CASSEVPGLRGQPQHF
TRBJ1-3 - TRBV4-1 - TGCGCCAGCAGCCAAGTAATAGGGACTGACGGAAACACCATATATTTT CASSQVIGTDGNTIYF
TRBJ1-1 TRBD1 TRBV27 - TGTGCCAGCAGTCTCCGGACAGGGAATAAAGCTTTCTTT CASSLRTGNKAFF
TRBJ1-1 - TRBV3-1/TRBV3-2 - TGTGCCAGCAGCCAGCTACAGGGTGGTGGCACTGAAGCTTTCTTT CASSQLQGGGTEAFF
TRBJ2-5 - TRBV7-9 - TGTGCCAGCAGCTTAGAAGACGGGGGCCCTCGGGAGACCCAGTACTTC CASSLEDGGPRETQYF
TRBJ2-1 - TRBV19 - TGTGCCAGTAACAGGGCAAACAATGAGCAGTTCTTC CASNRANNEQFF
TRBJ2-1 TRBD1 TRBV14 - TGTGCCAGCAGCCAAGAAGGACCGGACAGGGGAGGGTACAATGAGCAGTTCTTC CASSQEGPDRGGYNEQFF
TRBJ2-3 - TRBV24-1 - TGTGCCACCAGTGACAAGATGACAGGAGATACGCAGTATTTT CATSDKMTGDTQYF
TRBJ1-2 - TRBV6-4 once TGTGCCAGCAGCCCCGACAGCTATCTCTATGGCTACACCTTC CASSPDSYLYGYTF
TRBJ2-3 - TRBV29-1 - TGCAGCGTCGACAAGGGGGACTTCCGAACAGATACGCAGTATTTT CSVDKGDFRTDTQYF
TRBJ2-3 TRBD1 TRBV6-5 - TGTGCCAGCAGACGACCGACAGGGCGGACAGATACGCAGTATTTT CASRRPTGRTDTQYF
TRBJ1-2 - TRBV12-5 - TGTGCTAGTGGTTTGGTACTAGGTAATTCCGGGGCATATAACTATGGCTACACCTTC CASGLVLGNSGAYNYGYTF
TRBJ1-1 - TRBV15 - TGTGCCACCAGCAGATCTTGGGGAGGAAGGACTGAAGCTTTCTTT CATSRSWGGRTEAFF
TRBJ2-7 TRBD1 TRBV11-3 - TGTGCCAGCAGTTCGGACAGGGATCAGTACGAGCAGTACTTC CASSSDRDQYEQYF
TRBJ2-7 - TRBV6-5 - TGTGCCAGCAAAGGACAGCTACCCTACGAGCAGTACTTC CASKGQLPYEQYF
TRBJ1-1 - TRBV6-5 - TGTGCCAGCCTTTTGGACAGCCTGAACACTGAAGCTTTCTTT CASLLDSLNTEAFF